Sequencing of this T cell receptor beta chain was carried out in a study of cytomegalovirus exposure and HLA in healthy donors. The CDR3 extends over 16 amino acids. Germline V gene sequence: CDR1 LGHNA, CDR2 YNFKEQ. V trimming: 2 bases; J trimming: 4 bases; junction bases outside the gene matches: 4. This clone was counted a single time. The PCR employed 60 Vbeta primers together with 13 Jbeta primers. The table came from immunoSEQ multiplex PCR; TCRdb's copy has only in-frame clones and leaves some out. The data contain about 170,000 clones, approximately 88% of them singletons. V usage is TRBV4-2 and J usage is TRBJ2-1; 11 bases align to TRBD2. The receptor's source is a boy aged 2 to 10 in good health and CMV-seronegative. The sequenced sample consisted of PBMCs. The CDR3 here is CASSQFGTSGYNEQFF. DNA for the CDR3: TGTGCCAGCAGCCAATTCGGGACTAGCGGTTACAATGAGCAGTTCTTC.